A single sample gave rise to the 5 T cell receptor beta chains below, sequenced in a study of T cells in Graves' hyperthyroidism and ophthalmopathy. Amplification of TCR beta CDR3 regions was performed using RNA transcripts as template. A first-round RT-PCR of the TCR CDR3 used the HTBI primer set. MiXCR, applied by TCRdb to the multiplex PCR reads, yields one record per CDR3 protein. The table includes a few hundred thousand distinct CDR3 sequences, over 15% detected once. Input material: blood. Receptors originate from a woman aged 60 to 75 with Graves' ophthalmopathy.

The chain carries TRBV4-3 and TRBJ1-6; 9 nucleotides align to TRBD1. The CDR3 contains 15 residues. V shed 4 bases, J shed 9 bases, and the junction held 7 bases outside the gene matches. Per the germline V gene, CDR1 is LGHNA and CDR2 is YSLEER. In DNA form, the CDR3 reads TGCGCCAGCAGCCCAGGGACAGGGCCCCGTTCACCCCTCCACTTT. Encoded protein: CASSPGTGPRSPLHF.

This clonotype was recorded a few times. The genes are TRBV5-1 and TRBJ2-1, with 7 bases matching TRBD2. Germline V lookup: CDR1 SGHRS, CDR2 YFSETQ. Germline trimming cut 5 bases from V and 7 bases from J; bases unmatched to any gene: 15. The CDR3 sequence is 16 residues long. The CDR3 protein is CASRNRLSGVQNEQFF. The CDR3 DNA reads TGCGCCAGCAGAAACAGACTAAGCGGGGTACAGAATGAGCAGTTCTTC.

This clonotype occurred many times. The rearrangement links TRBV28 to TRBJ1-2, with D hard to call. Germline V gives CDR1 MDHEN, CDR2 SYDVKM. Between the trimmed V and J ends, which lost 4 bases and 0 bases, there was a span of 12 bases. This CDR3 has 15 residues. The CDR3 DNA sequence: TGTGCCAGCAGTTCGCCGAGGAGATCTAACTATGGCTACACCTTC. As protein: CASSSPRRSNYGYTF.

This clonotype was counted ten times or more. This sequence joins TRBV19 and TRBJ1-1; 9 nucleotides match TRBD1. V was clipped by 1 base and J by 7 bases; unmatched bases: 7. The length of the CDR3 is 15 residues. Germline V gene lookup returns CDR1 LNHDA and CDR2 SQIVND (reference sequence). The CDR3 DNA reads as TGTGCCAGTAGTATAGCGGGACAGGGACGATATGAAGCTTTCTTT. Protein product: CASSIAGQGRYEAFF. Complete variable domain (other parts from reference TRBV19 and TRBJ1-1): DGGITQSPKYLFRKEGQNVTLSCEQNLNHDAMYWYRQDPGQGLRLIYYSQIVNDFQKGDIAEGYSVSREKKESFPLTVTSAQKNPTAFYLCASSIAGQGRYEAFFGQGTRLTVV.

This clonotype was observed many times. The gene calls are TRBV11-2 and TRBJ1-6, with D tentatively TRBD1 (5 bases). Per germline, CDR1 SGHAT and CDR2 FQNNGV. The CDR3 has 15 residues. The V gene lost 2 bases and the J gene lost 5 bases, with 10 bases spanning the gap. The CDR3 is CASSLMQGDNSPLHF. Written as DNA, the CDR3 is TGTGCCAGCAGCTTAATGCAGGGTGATAATTCACCCCTCCACTTT.